The rows below give T cell receptor beta chains drawn from one sample of a study of shared clonotypes between healthy human individuals. TCRdb keeps only in-frame clones here, not all; method: immunoSEQ multiplex PCR. This sample has about 680,000 clones, with about 92% found just once. Sequences were obtained from naive CD8+ T cells sorted from blood. These receptors all come from a man aged 30-40 years in good health. Both conserved end residues are part of each CDR3. A D gene is named only where the DNA matches it firmly. Clone size is given for some rows only: seen once, a few or many times, or a class if the clone is expanded.

TRBJ2-7	TRBD2	TRBV27	few	TGTGCCAGCAGTGCGGGAGGGCCTTACGAGCAGTACTTC	CASSAGGPYEQYF
TRBJ2-5	.	TRBV7-6	.	TGTGCCAGCAGCTTCCGGGACATTGAGCGGGAAAAAGAGACCCAGTACTTC	CASSFRDIEREKETQYF
TRBJ2-1	.	TRBV14	.	TGTGCCAGCAGCCGAGAGGGGCTAGGTTTGAATGAGCAGTTCTTC	CASSREGLGLNEQFF
TRBJ2-1	.	TRBV5-1	once	TGCGCCAGCAGCCCGTCGACTTTCTCTTTCAATGAGCAGTTCTTC	CASSPSTFSFNEQFF
TRBJ2-7	.	TRBV4-3	.	TGCGCCAGCAGCCAGCTCCGGTCAAAGGACTACGAGCAGTACTTC	CASSQLRSKDYEQYF
TRBJ2-5	.	TRBV10-1	.	TGCGCCAGCAGTGAGGACAGAACCCAAGAGACCCAGTACTTC	CASSEDRTQETQYF
TRBJ2-7	.	TRBV27	.	TGTGCCAGCAGTTTATCGACGGGGAACGAGCAGTACTTC	CASSLSTGNEQYF
TRBJ2-7	TRBD2	TRBV19	.	TGTGCCAGTAGTCTGACTAGCGCTGCCTACGAGCAGTACTTC	CASSLTSAAYEQYF
TRBJ2-1	.	TRBV11-2	.	TGTGCCAGCAGCTTAGCATCACAGTTTAGCTCCTACAATGAGCAGTTCTTC	CASSLASQFSSYNEQFF
TRBJ2-1	TRBD1	TRBV28	.	TGTGCCAGCAGTATGGACAGGGGTATAGATGAGCAGTTCTTC	CASSMDRGIDEQFF
TRBJ2-6	.	TRBV27	.	TGTGCCAGCAGATTATCTGGGGCCAACGTCCTGACTTTC	CASRLSGANVLTF
TRBJ2-7	TRBD2	TRBV28	.	TGTGCCAGCAGTCACTTTAGCGGGAGTTCCCCCTACGAGCAGTACTTC	CASSHFSGSSPYEQYF
TRBJ2-3	TRBD1	TRBV13	.	TGTGCCAGCAGCTCCACAGGGGGCACAGATACGCAGTATTTT	CASSSTGGTDTQYF
TRBJ2-7	TRBD1	TRBV5-1	.	TGCGCCAGCAGCGCGAGGACAGGGGGCGGATACGAGCAGTACTTC	CASSARTGGGYEQYF
TRBJ1-4	.	TRBV27	once	TGTGCCAGCAGTCTCCTATCAACTAATGAAAAACTGTTTTTT	CASSLLSTNEKLFF
TRBJ2-5	.	TRBV18	.	TGTGCCAGCTCACCTGTGAGGGGGGGCCAAGAGACCCAGTACTTC	CASSPVRGGQETQYF
TRBJ2-1	.	TRBV9	.	TGTGCCAGCAGCGTAGTTGGTGTCGATGAGCAGTTCTTC	CASSVVGVDEQFF
TRBJ1-1	.	TRBV29-1	.	TGCAGCGTTCGCCCCATGAACACTGAAGCTTTCTTT	CSVRPMNTEAFF
TRBJ2-1	.	TRBV7-9	.	TGTGCCAGCAGCTTTGGTAAAGCGCAGTTCTTC	CASSFGKAQFF
TRBJ2-1	.	TRBV6-1	.	TGTGCCAGCAGTTCTACAACCCGGATGTGGTTCTTC	CASSSTTRMWFF
TRBJ1-5	.	TRBV6-5	.	TGTGCCAGCAGCCACGGAGGTGGGCAGCCCCAGCATTTT	CASSHGGGQPQHF
TRBJ1-4	.	TRBV7-9	.	TGTGCCAGCAGCCCATTTACCGGGACGGATGATGGCAAACTGTTTTTT	CASSPFTGTDDGKLFF
TRBJ2-2	.	TRBV15	.	TGTGCCACCAGCAGAGAATCCGGGGAGCTGTTTTTT	CATSRESGELFF
TRBJ1-1	TRBD1	TRBV6-6	.	TGTGCCAGCAGTGGACAGGGTTCGGACACTGAAGCTTTCTTT	CASSGQGSDTEAFF
TRBJ1-4	TRBD1	TRBV11-2	.	TGTGCCAGCAGCCTAAACGCTCCAGGGGGCAATGAAAAACTGTTTTTT	CASSLNAPGGNEKLFF
TRBJ2-7	TRBD1	TRBV7-2	once	TGTGCCAGCAGCTTAGGGACAGGGACTTACGAGCAGTACTTC	CASSLGTGTYEQYF
TRBJ2-1	TRBD2	TRBV11-2	.	TGTGCCAGCAGCCGTGGACTAGCGGGCCCGAGCAGCTCCTACAATGAGCAGTTCTTC	CASSRGLAGPSSSYNEQFF
TRBJ1-2	.	TRBV27	.	TGTGCCAGCAGTTTAGGCAGGAACTATGGCTACACCTTC	CASSLGRNYGYTF
TRBJ2-7	TRBD2	TRBV7-8	.	TGTGCCAGCAGCTCGGGACTAGCTCACTACGAGCAGTACTTC	CASSSGLAHYEQYF
TRBJ2-1	TRBD2	TRBV5-5	.	TGTGCCAGCAGCTTGACTAGCGGTACTAACAATGAGCAGTTCTTC	CASSLTSGTNNEQFF
TRBJ2-1	TRBD2	TRBV10-3	.	TGTGCCATCAGTGAGTCGATTTTTCCTAGCGGTATTAATGAGCAGTTCTTC	CAISESIFPSGINEQFF
TRBJ2-3	.	TRBV9	.	TGTGCCAGCAGCGTAGGAGGGGAAGATACGCAGTATTTT	CASSVGGEDTQYF
TRBJ2-7	TRBD2	TRBV7-2	.	TGTGCCAGCAGCCCCGTAAGCGGGAGCCATTACGAGCAGTACTTC	CASSPVSGSHYEQYF
TRBJ1-1	.	TRBV7-9	.	TGTGCCAGCCGAGTAGGGGGAAACACTGAAGCTTTCTTT	CASRVGGNTEAFF
TRBJ2-3	.	TRBV13	.	TGTGCCAGCAGCTTAGGCCTGGGCATCAACACAGATACGCAGTATTTT	CASSLGLGINTDTQYF
TRBJ2-7	.	TRBV5-1	.	TGCGCCAGCAGTCAGGGCAGGGGGGAGGAGCAGTACTTC	CASSQGRGEEQYF
TRBJ2-3	.	TRBV27	.	TGTGCCAGCAGTTTAACAGGCGCCCGTCGTATGGATTTT	CASSLTGARRMDF
TRBJ1-1	TRBD1	TRBV28	.	TGTGCCAGCAGTACCCCCCCCGCCGGGACAGGGATGAACACTGAAGCTTTCTTT	CASSTPPAGTGMNTEAFF
TRBJ1-3	TRBD1	TRBV4-1	.	TGCGCCAGCAGCCAAGAGAGGACAGGGGCTACGAACACCATATATTTT	CASSQERTGATNTIYF
TRBJ2-1	.	TRBV30	.	TGTGCCTGGAGTGTACAGGCCTACACTGAGCAGTTCTTC	CAWSVQAYTEQFF
TRBJ2-7	.	TRBV15	once	TGTGCCACCAGCACGATGATGGAAACCTACGAGCAGTACTTC	CATSTMMETYEQYF
TRBJ2-3	.	TRBV2	many	TGTGCCAGCCAACCTAGAACAGATACGCAGTATTTT	CASQPRTDTQYF